The next 23 T cell receptor beta chains were all read from a single sample in a study of response to subunit inactivated influenza vaccine. TCRdb used MiXCR to reprocess the RT-PCR reads, holding one entry per CDR3 protein. The sample has 550,000 to 600,000 distinct CDR3 sequences, approximately 10% seen once. The sequences come from PBMCs from blood, collected on the day of vaccination. Every receptor here comes from a man between 50 and 59 years old who received an inactivated influenza vaccine.

This clonotype was recorded a few times. The rearrangement joins TRBV5-1 to TRBJ2-1; 13 bases are a match to TRBD2. There are 17 residues in the CDR3. V shed 4 bases, J shed 0 bases, and the junction held 4 bases outside the gene matches. The germline V gene encodes CDR1 SGHRS and CDR2 YFSETQ. The CDR3 nucleotides are TGCGCCAGCAGCACGGGACTAGCGGGAAGCTCCTACAATGAGCAGTTCTTC. Translation gives CASSTGLAGSSYNEQFF. The full variable domain, with the rest looked up from reference TRBV5-1 and TRBJ2-1, is KAGVTQTPRYLIKTRGQQVTLSCSPISGHRSVSWYQQTPGQGLQFLFEYFSETQRNKGNFPGRFSGRQFSNSRSEMNVSTLELGDSALYLCASSTGLAGSSYNEQFFGPGTRLTVL.

The V and J genes are TRBV29-1 and TRBJ2-2; 11 bases fit TRBD2. V shed 7 bases and J 6 bases; nucleotides not matched to a gene: 7. This CDR3 is 14 amino acids long. Germline V gives CDR1 SQVTM, CDR2 ANQGSEA. The CDR3 bases are TGCAGCGCGTTAGCGGGAGGGCCTGCCGGGGAGCTGTTTTTT. It yields the protein CSALAGGPAGELFF.

The chain employs TRBV12-3 or TRBV12-4 and TRBJ2-3; 9 nucleotides agree with TRBD1. The trim removed 3 bases at V and 5 bases at J, leaving 6 bases unmatched. The CDR3 totals 15 residues. The CDR3 DNA is TGTGCCAGCAGTTTGGGGGGACAGGGAGGAGATACGCAGTATTTT. This sequence encodes CASSLGGQGGDTQYF.

The DNA for the CDR3 is TGTGCCAGCAGTTACCTAGCGGGAGCCCTGAACGAGCAGTTCTTC. Amino acid sequence: CASSYLAGALNEQFF. This rearrangement joins TRBV6-5 to TRBJ2-1, with 10 nucleotides matching TRBD2. Looked up from germline, CDR1 is MNHEY and CDR2 is SVGAGI. V was pared by 2 bases and J by 10 bases, with 8 bases of the junction left unmatched. This CDR3 spans 15 amino acids.

The chain employs TRBV6-1 and TRBJ1-2, with 8 bases that match TRBD1. Germline V gene lookup returns CDR1 MNHNS and CDR2 SASEGT. Unmatched junction bases numbered 10, after V lost 7 bases and J lost 6 bases. The CDR3 extends over 14 amino acids. This CDR3 is CASTNPGQGHGYTF. CDR3 bases: TGTGCCAGCACCAACCCAGGACAGGGCCATGGCTACACCTTC.

This clonotype was seen a handful of times. The chain carries TRBV20-1 and TRBJ2-3; tentatively, D is TRBD2 (6 bases). This CDR3 has 12 amino acids. Trimming cost V 1 base and J 15 bases, with 17 bases left between them. Germline assignment: CDR1 DFQATT and CDR2 SNEGSKA (reference sequence). The CDR3 region has the DNA TGCAGTGCTAGAGGGGCGGGGCCTTTAATTTATTTT. Translating gives CSARGAGPLIYF.

This clonotype was counted at least ten times. The V gene is TRBV5-1, the J gene TRBJ2-3; D gene ambiguous. The CDR3 covers 13 residues. In germline, CDR1 is SGHRS, CDR2 YFSETQ. V lost 4 bases and J lost 5, with 11 bases in between. The CDR3 here is CASSGPQGDTQYF. The CDR3 DNA follows: TGCGCCAGCAGCGGGCCACAAGGAGATACGCAGTATTTT.

The chain combines TRBV7-8 with TRBJ2-1, with TRBD2 matching over 9 bases. There are 17 residues in the CDR3. The V segment lost 4 bases and the J segment 6 bases; nucleotides outside the gene matches: 13. Germline lookup yields CDR1 SGHVS and CDR2 FQNEAQ. The DNA for the CDR3 is TGTGCCAGCAGCTACCAAAATCTCGGACTAGCGACCAATGAGCAGTTCTTC. This encodes CASSYQNLGLATNEQFF.

This clonotype was found a few times. The chain combines TRBV12-3 or TRBV12-4 with TRBJ2-7, with TRBD1 matching 7 bases. The CDR3 consists of 15 residues. Unmatched junction bases numbered 11, after V lost 6 bases and J lost 3 bases. The chain's CDR3 is CASSAGPGQNYEQYF. The CDR3 DNA is TGTGCCAGCAGCGCAGGACCGGGACAGAACTACGAGCAGTACTTC.

This clonotype was seen more than once but under ten times. The rearrangement joins TRBV10-3 to TRBJ2-3; 8 bases agree with TRBD2. The CDR3 runs to 14 residues. V was clipped by 7 bases and J by 2 bases; unmatched bases: 5. Germline assignment: CDR1 ENHRY and CDR2 SYGVKD. The CDR3 loop reads CAINREGPTDTQYF. CDR3 nucleotides: TGTGCCATCAACCGGGAGGGCCCCACAGATACGCAGTATTTT.

This sequence joins TRBV28 and TRBJ1-2; D not certain. The CDR3 runs 13 residues. Trimming removed 6 bases from V and 2 bases from J, with 10 bases in between. The germline gives CDR1 MDHEN, CDR2 SYDVKM. CDR3 protein: CASSHDINYGYTF. The CDR3 bases are TGTGCCAGCAGCCACGACATCAACTATGGCTACACCTTC.

The chain has TRBV27 and TRBJ1-1, with D tentatively TRBD1 (5 bases). The CDR3 extends over 16 amino acids. Per the germline V gene, CDR1 is MNHEY and CDR2 is SMNVEV (reference sequence). V lost 1 base and J lost 7, with 19 bases in between. CDR3 sequence reads: CASSLLGNGGTLEAFF. The CDR3 coding sequence is TGTGCCAGCAGTTTATTGGGTAATGGAGGGACCCTTGAAGCTTTCTTT.

This clonotype was detected only a few times. This rearrangement joins TRBV6-5 to TRBJ2-2, with no clear D. Deletions cut 2 bases from V and 1 base from J, with 8 bases between. There are 15 residues in the CDR3. CDR1 and CDR2 from the germline V gene are MNHEY and SVGAGI. CDR3 sequence reads: CASSYGGRNTGELFF. The CDR3 DNA is TGTGCCAGCAGTTACGGTGGTCGGAACACCGGGGAGCTGTTTTTT.

Note on this clonotype: The junction differs from germline at one of its ends, possibly a read error. The V call is TRBV3-1, the J call TRBJ1-2, with D tentatively TRBD1 (6 bases). CDR3 length equals 13 residues. Per the germline V gene, CDR1 is LGHDT and CDR2 is YNNKEL (reference sequence). The CDR3 loop reads CARSRWDINGYTF. CDR3 sequence (DNA): TGTGCCCGCAGCCGCTGGGACATTAATGGCTACACCTTC.

V and J are TRBV29-1 and TRBJ2-1; D gene uncertain. V was pared by 6 bases and J by 9 bases, with 24 bases between. Germline-derived CDR1 and CDR2 are SQVTM and ANQGSEA. The CDR3 contains 15 residues. The CDR3 protein is CSVTLGQSLSGEQFF. The CDR3 DNA reads TGCAGCGTGACCCTCGGGCAATCCCTTTCGGGTGAGCAGTTCTTC.

This clonotype appeared a few times. The chain combines TRBV5-1 with TRBJ1-3, with TRBD1 matching over 7 bases. The length of the CDR3 is 16 residues. Germline values: CDR1 SGHRS, CDR2 YFSETQ. V gave up 5 bases and J gave up 2 bases; unmatched junction bases: 10. The CDR3 DNA reads TGCGCCAGCAGTTCCGGACAGGAAGGCACTGGAAACACCATATATTTT. It specifies CASSSGQEGTGNTIYF.

The chain is built from TRBV7-2 and TRBJ2-3; D possibly corresponds to TRBD1 (6 bases). This CDR3 comprises 13 residues. Trimming removed 9 bases from V and 2 bases from J, with 12 bases in between. CDR1 SGHTA and CDR2 FQGNSA come from the germline V gene. The CDR3 loop is CARGDILTDTQYF. The CDR3 nucleotides read TGTGCCAGGGGGGACATACTCACAGATACGCAGTATTTT.

Only a few counts were recorded for this clonotype. The V and J genes are TRBV28 and TRBJ2-7; 8 bases match TRBD2. CDR3 length equals 13 residues. V lost 7 bases and J lost 5; bases outside the gene matches: 7. Germline V gene sequence: CDR1 MDHEN, CDR2 SYDVKM. The CDR3 DNA reads TGTGCCAGCACTCAGCCGGGGGGGGACGAGCAGTACTTC. Translating it yields CASTQPGGDEQYF.

The chain joins TRBV12-3 or TRBV12-4 to TRBJ2-7; D unclear. The CDR3 extends over 11 amino acids. The ends were cut back, 5 bases at V and 11 bases at J, with 13 bases in the middle. CDR3 sequence (DNA): TGTGCCAGCAGTCAGAAACTGCGGAAGTACTTC. Protein product: CASSQKLRKYF.

This chain connects TRBV7-2 to TRBJ2-3; maybe TRBD2 (6 bases). Per the germline V gene, CDR1 is SGHTA and CDR2 is FQGNSA. CDR3 length equals 15 residues. The V and J ends lost 5 bases and 1 base respectively, with 13 bases between them. The CDR3 DNA reads as TGTGCCAGCAGCGATCGGGGGATACGCACAGATACGCAGTATTTT. This translates into CASSDRGIRTDTQYF.

Ten or more counts support this clonotype. The chain combines TRBV4-3 with TRBJ2-5; 16 positions match TRBD2. The CDR3 loop spans 18 amino acids. V trimming: 3 bases; J trimming: 4 bases; junction bases outside the gene matches: 8. CDR1 LGHNA and CDR2 YSLEER come from the germline V gene. CDR3 DNA sequence: TGCGCCAGCAGCCAGGGACTAGCGGGGGGGGCGTCAGTAGAGACCCAGTACTTC. Its protein product is CASSQGLAGGASVETQYF.

This clonotype was detected ten times or more. This sequence joins TRBV6-2 or TRBV6-3 and TRBJ2-1, with TRBD2 as a possible D gene (6 bases). Deletions cut 7 bases from V and 3 bases from J, with 10 bases between. This CDR3 is 13 amino acids long. Germline V gene data show CDR1 as MNHEY and CDR2 as SVGEGT. CDR3 in amino acids: CASNGRGYNEQFF. Here the CDR3 DNA reads TGTGCCAGCAACGGGAGAGGCTACAATGAGCAGTTCTTC.

This clonotype was seen repeatedly, ten times or more. The V and J genes are TRBV12-3 or TRBV12-4 and TRBJ2-7, with D possibly called TRBD1 or TRBD2 (5 bases each). This CDR3 has 13 residues. Trimming stripped 5 bases from V and 4 bases from J, with 12 bases between. The CDR3 sequence is CASSLGTEYEQYF. CDR3 coding DNA: TGTGCCAGCAGTCTCGGGACCGAGTACGAGCAGTACTTC.